Presented here are 15 T cell receptor beta chains from one specimen sequenced in a study of glioma-infiltrating T cells. TCR alpha and beta CDR3 regions were amplified from RNA using iRepertoire nested multiplex PCR. TCRdb passed the multiplex PCR reads through MiXCR, listing each CDR3 protein once. This table holds some 180,000 distinct CDR3 sequences, around 30% found once. The source material was glioma tissue, nonneoplastic brain tissue, or PBMCs (not recorded which). The receptors shown here come from a human donor with low-grade glioma or glioblastoma, undergoing nonglioma brain surgery, or in good health (not recorded which).

A word on this clonotype: A read error is possible here, since a much larger clone lies one base away. In this CDR3 the conserved last residue, phenylalanine or tryptophan, is missing, so a read error is likely. The J gene is TRBJ1-2, the V gene TRBV19; unclear D gene. The CDR3 runs to 10 residues. The germline gives CDR1 LNHDA, CDR2 SQIVND (reference sequence). Deletions cut 10 bases from V and 5 bases from J, with 8 bases between. CDR3 protein: CATWEYGYTL. The CDR3 region has the DNA TGTGCCACCTGGGAGTATGGCTACACCTTA.

Points on this clonotype: A read error may explain this, as a much larger clone is one base away. The J gene is TRBJ2-3, the V gene TRBV4-1, with TRBD2 identical over 11 bases. V gave up 1 base and J gave up 5 bases; unmatched junction bases: 14. CDR3 length equals 19 residues. The germline CDR1 and CDR2 sequences are MGHRA and YSYEKL. As DNA, the CDR3 is TGCGCCAGCAGCCAAGTGTACGGGAATAGCGGGAGGGCGGGAGATACGCAGTATTTT. Translation gives CASSQVYGNSGRAGDTQYF.

The gene calls are TRBV4-3 and TRBJ2-4; D gene uncertain. The CDR3 runs to 13 residues. Per the germline V gene, CDR1 is LGHNA and CDR2 is YSLEER. Trimming took 3 bases from V and 3 from J, leaving 6 bases between them. The DNA for the CDR3 is TGCGCCAGCAGCCAGGACGTCAAAAACATTCAGTACTTC. This translates into CASSQDVKNIQYF.

To note about this clonotype: This may come from a read error, since a much larger clone is one base off. The J gene is TRBJ2-1, the V gene TRBV19; 8 positions agree with TRBD2. The CDR3 runs to 14 residues. With V trimmed by 4 bases and J by 3 bases, 2 bases remained unmatched. Germline loops: CDR1 LNHDA, CDR2 SQIVND (reference sequence). CDR3 in DNA: TGTGCCAGTAGTAACGGGAGGGACTACAATGAGCAGTTCTTC. This gives the protein CASSNGRDYNEQFF.

In regard to this clonotype: This may be a read error, as it is one base from a much larger clone. The chain recombines TRBV29-1 with TRBJ1-1, with D perhaps matching TRBD1 (6 bases). The V end was cut by 4 bases, the J end by 1 base, with 13 bases between. Germline loops: CDR1 SQVTM, CDR2 ANQGSEA. The length of the CDR3 is 14 residues. The CDR3 DNA sequence: TGCAGCGTTGGCTGGGGGGCCGGGAACACTGAAGCTTTCTTT. Encoded protein: CSVGWGAGNTEAFF. The full variable domain, rest sourced from reference TRBV29-1 and TRBJ1-1, is SAVISQKPSRDICQRGTSLTIQCQVDSQVTMMFWYRQQPGQSLTLIATANQGSEATYESGFVIDKFPISRPNLTFSTLTVSNMSPEDSSIYLCSVGWGAGNTEAFFGQGTRLTVV.

This clonotype came up many times. CDR3 amino acids: CASSYSNSPSDKAFF. CDR3 sequence (DNA): TGTGCCAGCAGTTACTCGAACAGCCCGTCAGATAAAGCTTTCTTT. The chain joins TRBV6-2 or TRBV6-3 to TRBJ1-1; D gene uncertain. Trimming left V 0 bases short and J 9 bases short, with 17 bases between. The CDR3 has 15 amino acids. Per the germline V gene, CDR1 is MNHEY and CDR2 is SVGEGT.

Turning to this clonotype: It may be a read error: a sequence one base away is much more abundant. The chain combines TRBV7-9 with TRBJ2-1; D is uncertain. The ends were cut back, 5 bases at V and 10 bases at J, with 15 bases in the middle. CDR3 length equals 13 residues. Germline loops: CDR1 SEHNR, CDR2 FQNEAQ (reference sequence). CDR3 DNA sequence: TGTGCCAGCAGCAATCCCCCAAAGTACGAGCAGTTCTTC. It codes for CASSNPPKYEQFF.

This chain joins TRBV27 and TRBJ2-7; D gene uncertain. V lost 0 bases to trimming and J lost 5 bases, with 14 bases between them. This CDR3 region has 15 residues. The germline gives CDR1 MNHEY, CDR2 SMNVEV (reference sequence). The CDR3 DNA is TGTGCCAGCAGTTTATCAGGGTATAGGGTCGACGAGCAGTACTTC. This gives the protein CASSLSGYRVDEQYF.

This clonotype was detected many times. This chain links TRBV3-1 with TRBJ2-1, with 8 bases aligning to TRBD1. This CDR3 is built from 15 residues. Germline-derived CDR1 and CDR2 are LGHDT and YNNKEL (reference sequence). Losses at the gene ends were 5 bases for V and 2 bases for J; bases not matched to a gene: 5. The CDR3 bases are TGTGCCAGCAGCGCCGGGACAGGCGCCTACAATGAGCAGTTCTTC. Residues: CASSAGTGAYNEQFF.

This clonotype was observed at least ten times. The V call is TRBV6-1, the J call TRBJ2-1; D call uncertain. Germline loops: CDR1 MNHNS, CDR2 SASEGT. Trimming shortened V by 5 bases and J by 0 bases, and 17 bases separated the two germline ends. The CDR3 sequence is 17 residues long. The CDR3 reads CASSSLSLYSSYNEQFF. The DNA of the CDR3 is TGTGCCAGCAGTTCACTTAGCCTCTACAGCTCCTACAATGAGCAGTTCTTC.

Ten or more counts support this clonotype. The chain links TRBV28 to TRBJ2-1; 11 bases agree with TRBD2. V shed 4 bases and J 6 bases; nucleotides not matched to a gene: 5. The CDR3 has 15 amino acids. The germline gives CDR1 MDHEN, CDR2 SYDVKM. CDR3 bases: TGTGCCAGCAGTTCCGGGACTAGCGGACCCAATGAGCAGTTCTTC. Amino acids: CASSSGTSGPNEQFF.

At least ten counts were recorded for this clonotype. The chain uses TRBV7-8 and TRBJ2-1; 8 bases are a match to TRBD1. The CDR3 has 15 residues. Germline V gene data show CDR1 as SGHVS and CDR2 as FQNEAQ. V was pared by 1 base and J by 2 bases, with 1 base of the junction left unmatched. The CDR3 DNA is TGTGCCAGCAGCTTAGAACAGGGGGCCTACAATGAGCAGTTCTTC. Its translation: CASSLEQGAYNEQFF.

Comments on this clonotype: A much more abundant neighbour one base away suggests this may be a read error. The genes are TRBV25-1 and TRBJ2-1; no definite D call. CDR1 and CDR2 from the germline V gene are MGHDK and SYGVNS. V lost 7 bases to trimming and J lost 3 bases, with 19 bases between them. The CDR3 loop spans 16 amino acids. This CDR3 reads CASTRRPLHYYNEQFF. The CDR3 coding sequence is TGTGCCAGCACCCGAAGGCCCCTTCACTACTACAATGAGCAGTTCTTC.

This clonotype has a count of ten or more. The V and J genes are TRBV24-1 and TRBJ1-5; 7 bases are shared with TRBD1. Germline-derived CDR1 and CDR2 are KGHDR and SFDVKD. The CDR3 runs 16 residues. Losses at the gene ends were 4 bases for V and 11 bases for J; bases not matched to a gene: 16. The CDR3 sequence is CATSDAKGARRESQHF. In DNA, the CDR3 is TGTGCCACCAGTGACGCCAAGGGGGCGAGGAGGGAGTCCCAGCATTTT.

This clonotype came up a few times. The rearrangement joins TRBV7-9 to TRBJ2-2; D not resolved. Germline lookup yields CDR1 SEHNR and CDR2 FQNEAQ (reference sequence). CDR3 length: 17 residues. Trimming shortened V by 3 bases and J by 6 bases, and 20 bases separated the two germline ends. CDR3 nucleotides: TGTGCCAGCAGCTTGGACCGTGTGAGGTCTCAGGCCGGGGAGCTGTTTTTT. Amino acid sequence: CASSLDRVRSQAGELFF.